Listed below are T cell receptor beta chains from one sample, sequenced in a study of T cell responses to AZD1222 COVID-19 vaccine. Assay: immunoSEQ multiplex PCR; the TCRdb copy retains only in-frame clones and omits some. The table shows over 100,000 clones, with around 86% occurring only once. The sequenced sample was peripheral blood, obtained on day 0 of AZD1222 vaccination. The receptors come from an adult in good health. The CDR3 runs from the conserved cysteine through the conserved F or W. A D gene is named only where the DNA matches it firmly. The size of a clone is reported for some rows only, either as once, few or many, or as a class for expanded clones.

TRBV11-2	-	-	TRBJ2-7	TGTGCCAGCAGCTTAGTCGGGGGGCCATCCTACGAGCAGTACTTC	CASSLVGGPSYEQYF
TRBV10-1	-	-	TRBJ1-4	TGCGCCAGCAGTGAGTCGTCAAATCAAGGTGAAAAACTGTTTTTT	CASSESSNQGEKLFF
TRBV6-2/TRBV6-3	TRBD2	-	TRBJ2-7	TGTGCCAGCAGTCCACATTTGGGCCTAGCGGGATACGAGCAGTACTTC	CASSPHLGLAGYEQYF
TRBV5-1	TRBD2	-	TRBJ2-3	TGCGCCAGCGCAAATAGCGGGGCTAGCACAGATACGCAGTATTTT	CASANSGASTDTQYF
TRBV15	-	-	TRBJ1-4	TGTGCCACCAGCAGATCCGGGTCTAATGAAAAACTGTTTTTT	CATSRSGSNEKLFF
TRBV5-1	-	-	TRBJ1-4	TGCGCCAGCAGGGGACAAGCAACTAATGAAAAACTGTTTTTT	CASRGQATNEKLFF
TRBV7-6	-	-	TRBJ1-2	TGTGCCAGCAGCTTAGATCTATTTTCAGGCTACACCTTC	CASSLDLFSGYTF
TRBV7-2	TRBD1	-	TRBJ2-2	TGTGCCAGCAGCTATTGGACAGGGGGCGACCGTTTTAATCCCGGGGAGCTGTTTTTT	CASSYWTGGDRFNPGELFF
TRBV12-5	-	-	TRBJ1-5	TGTGCTAGTGGTACCAGTAGCTGGAGGGTTAGCAATCAGCCCCAGCATTTT	CASGTSSWRVSNQPQHF
TRBV6-5	TRBD1	-	TRBJ1-4	TGTGCCAGCAGTTACTCGACATCAGGGGGTGGAGAAAAACTGTTTTTT	CASSYSTSGGGEKLFF
TRBV2	TRBD1	-	TRBJ1-2	TGTGCCAGCAGTGAGCGAGGACAGGGTTCCGGCTACACCTTC	CASSERGQGSGYTF
TRBV27	TRBD1	-	TRBJ1-6	TGTGCCAGCAGTTCCCGCCCGGGACAGGTCGGTTCACCCCTCCACTTT	CASSSRPGQVGSPLHF
TRBV19	TRBD1	-	TRBJ2-7	TGTGCCAGTAGTATCGGGACAGGGCTCTACGAGCAGTACTTC	CASSIGTGLYEQYF
TRBV6-5	-	-	TRBJ1-1	TGTGCCAGCAGTTACATCGTAAGGGTGAACACTGAAGCTTTCTTT	CASSYIVRVNTEAFF
TRBV13	-	-	TRBJ1-1	TGTGCCAGCAGCTTAAAGTGGTATGGACAGCCGAAGGGGACTGAAGCTTTCTTT	CASSLKWYGQPKGTEAFF
TRBV12-5	TRBD2	-	TRBJ2-2	TGTGCTAGTGGTTTGGTACTAGCGGCGAACACCGGGGAGCTGTTTTTT	CASGLVLAANTGELFF
TRBV9	-	-	TRBJ1-6	TGTGCCAGCAGCACGGGACCTCTTGGTTCACCCCTCCACTTT	CASSTGPLGSPLHF
TRBV9	-	-	TRBJ1-5	TGTGCCAGCAGCGTAGAGGGGAGTCAGCCCCAGCATTTT	CASSVEGSQPQHF
TRBV6-4	-	-	TRBJ1-1	TGTGCCAGCAAAAAAGGCAGACTTAACACTGAAGCTTTCTTT	CASKKGRLNTEAFF
TRBV2	TRBD1	-	TRBJ1-2	TGTGCCAGCAGTGAAGCTGTCAGGGGGCGCTTATTC	CASSEAVRGRLF
TRBV3-1/TRBV3-2	-	-	TRBJ1-5	TGTGCCAGCAGCCACTTAGATCAGCCCCAGCATTTT	CASSHLDQPQHF
TRBV14	TRBD2	-	TRBJ2-1	TGTGCCAGCAGCCAAGTGGGAGGGGTCTCCTACAATGAGCAGTTCTTC	CASSQVGGVSYNEQFF
TRBV29-1	-	-	TRBJ2-1	TGCAGCGTTGAATGGAGGGGTGAAGAACTACAAGGTGAGCAGTTCTTC	CSVEWRGEELQGEQFF
TRBV2	TRBD1	-	TRBJ1-1	TGTGCCAGCAGTCTAGGACAGGGCACTGAAGCTTTCTTT	CASSLGQGTEAFF
TRBV11-1	-	few	TRBJ2-7	TGTGCCAGCAGCTCCCGACCCTTTGAGACCCCCTACGAGCAGTACTTC	CASSSRPFETPYEQYF
TRBV7-8	-	-	TRBJ1-5	TGTGCCAGCAGCCCAACAAATCAGCCCCAGCATTTT	CASSPTNQPQHF
TRBV10-2	-	-	TRBJ2-5	TGCGCCAGCAGTAGGGAGCTAGCCGAGGAGACCCAGTACTTC	CASSRELAEETQYF
TRBV19	-	-	TRBJ1-2	TGTGCCAGTAGTATTGGTGTCAGGCCGCCATCCGATGGCTACACCTTC	CASSIGVRPPSDGYTF
TRBV4-1	-	-	TRBJ2-5	TGCGCCAGCAGCCAAGACTTCCGGGGGCAAGAGACCCAGTACTTC	CASSQDFRGQETQYF
TRBV11-2	TRBD2	-	TRBJ2-3	TGTGCCAGCAGCTTAGGGGGGGGATACACAGATACGCAGTATTTT	CASSLGGGYTDTQYF
TRBV12-5	-	-	TRBJ1-2	TGTGCTAGTGGTTTGGAAACGGGCCAGAGGGTCACCTTC	CASGLETGQRVTF
TRBV11-3	-	few	TRBJ1-1	TGTGCCAGCAGCTTAGGGTCGAACACTGAAGCTTTCTTT	CASSLGSNTEAFF
TRBV11-2	-	-	TRBJ1-2	TGTGCCAGCAGCTTGTCCAGACTTCAGATTTATGGCTACACCTTC	CASSLSRLQIYGYTF
TRBV19	-	-	TRBJ1-2	TGTGCCAGTACCACGCGAGGGGTGGGGCCGATCCATGGCTACACCTTC	CASTTRGVGPIHGYTF
TRBV5-4	-	-	TRBJ2-3	TGTGCCAGCGTCCGTGGCGGGGTTAGTGGAGGCACAGATACGCAGTATTTT	CASVRGGVSGGTDTQYF
TRBV7-9	-	-	TRBJ1-1	TGTGCCAGCAGCTTAAAGGGAGGTCACACTGAAGCTTTCTTT	CASSLKGGHTEAFF
TRBV5-1	-	-	TRBJ2-2	TGCGCCAGCCGGGCACAGGACACCGGGGAGCTGTTTTTT	CASRAQDTGELFF
TRBV12-1	-	once	TRBJ1-1	TGTGCCAGCAATTTCGTTTCTTGGGCAGCTGAAGCTTTCTTT	CASNFVSWAAEAFF
TRBV29-1	-	-	TRBJ1-2	TGCAGCGTTGAAGATGACAGCCACTATGGCTACACCTTC	CSVEDDSHYGYTF
TRBV25-1	-	-	TRBJ1-4	TGTGCCAGCAGTGAAGGGAATAACGGAAAACTGTTTTTT	CASSEGNNGKLFF
TRBV24-1	TRBD1	-	TRBJ1-5	TGTGCCACCAGTGATTTGAGGCAGGGGGGCGGGTTCCATCAGCCCCAGCATTTT	CATSDLRQGGGFHQPQHF
TRBV30	-	-	TRBJ1-5	TGTGCCTGGAGTATGGGGGGCAATCAGCCCCAGCATTTT	CAWSMGGNQPQHF